The rows below give T cell receptor beta chains drawn from one sample of a study of cytomegalovirus exposure and HLA in healthy donors. Profiled with immunoSEQ multiplex PCR; TCRdb holds only in-frame clones, not every one. The sample shows roughly 150,000 clones, roughly 80% of them seen only once. The sample comprised PBMCs. The origin of the receptors is a man aged 35 to 55 in good health and CMV-seronegative. The conserved cysteine and the conserved F or W are not part of the CDR3 here. The order of the fields is V gene, CDR3 protein.

V: TRBV4-3
CDR3: ASSQGDSHYEQY

V: TRBV6-5
CDR3: ASSLEQAGTQY

V: TRBV4-3
CDR3: ASSQVQGTGIDEQY

V: TRBV14
CDR3: ASSHRDSLYEQY

V: TRBV28
CDR3: ASIVSGSTGTQY

V: TRBV27
CDR3: ASKWLADEQY

V: TRBV5-1
CDR3: ASSLEGFPEGANTEAF

V: TRBV4-2
CDR3: ASSQVGGVQPQH

V: TRBV5-4
CDR3: ASSLWTSDEQF

V: TRBV5-8
CDR3: ASSTGQGDQPQH

V: TRBV30
CDR3: AWKPGTYNSPLH

V: TRBV7-9
CDR3: ASSAGMDYGYT

V: TRBV2
CDR3: ASSATDTHPSYEQY

V: TRBV10-3
CDR3: AISGAAVSSYEQY